This TCR beta chain stems from a study of blood T cell repertoires in COVID-19. Study-level background: Material from acute and convalescent COVID-19 was sourced from the United States, Italy and Spain.

All recovered Cohort 3 donors got two negative PCRs, got clearance, or saw symptom resolution. In the original analysis: Scientists estimated how many nucleated cells there were by amplifying reference gene primers. Some clones are missing from TCRdb's copy, which holds only in-frame ones; the method was immunoSEQ multiplex PCR. V, J and clone size were drawn from that table, and D and trimming were deduced from the DNA. Of more than 400,000 clones in the sample, less than 95% were seen once. The source of this sequence is a man between 18 and 35 years old who had recovered from COVID-19. Sequencing input: PBMCs or T cells enriched from blood (not recorded which).

This chain's CDR3 is CASSLVGLAGEINSGELFF. The DNA for the CDR3 is TGTGCCAGCAGTTTAGTCGGACTAGCGGGAGAAATAAATAGCGGGGAGCTGTTTTTT. This rearrangement joins TRBV28 to TRBJ2-2, with 13 bases matching TRBD2. J gave up 7 bases and V 2 bases, and 13 bases lay outside the gene matches. The CDR3 has 19 amino acids. CDR1 is MDHEN, CDR2 SYDVKM, per germline. The full variable domain, rest sourced from reference TRBV28 and TRBJ2-2, is DVKVTQSSRYLVKRTGEKVFLECVQDMDHENMFWYRQDPGLGLRLIYFSYDVKMKEKGDIPEGYSVSREKKERFSLILESASTNQTSMYLCASSLVGLAGEINSGELFFGEGSRLTVL.